Shown below are 32 T cell receptor beta chains from a single sample sequenced in a study of blood T cell repertoires in COVID-19. Clones were sequenced by immunoSEQ multiplex PCR, and TCRdb holds only the in-frame ones, with some missing. The sample consists of 350,000 to 400,000 clones, 75% to 90% of them appearing once. Material for sequencing was peripheral blood. The receptors were gathered from a woman in her sixties with COVID-19, enrolled during active disease.

This clone has a single count. The chain has TRBV5-1 and TRBJ2-2; weak D call: TRBD2 (5 bases). Germline V gene data show CDR1 as SGHRS and CDR2 as YFSETQ. Between the trimmed V and J ends, which lost 4 bases and 6 bases, there was a span of 10 bases. CDR3 size: 13 residues. Here the CDR3 reads CASSLTRAGELFF. DNA for the CDR3: TGCGCCAGCAGCCTAACTAGGGCCGGGGAGCTGTTTTTT.

V is TRBV19 and J is TRBJ2-5, with TRBD2 matching 15 bases. The CDR3 covers 15 residues. V lost 7 bases to trimming and J lost 4 bases; unmatched junction nucleotides: 4. Germline assignment: CDR1 LNHDA and CDR2 SQIVND (reference sequence). The CDR3 region is CASTRTSGGVETQYF. CDR3 DNA: TGTGCCAGTACTCGGACTAGCGGGGGGGTAGAGACCCAGTACTTC.

This clone was counted a single time. The chain has TRBV24-1 and TRBJ2-1; D remains ambiguous. The V and J ends lost 9 bases and 8 bases respectively, with 10 bases between them. Germline loops: CDR1 KGHDR, CDR2 SFDVKD. This CDR3 is built from 11 residues. The CDR3 nucleotides are TGTGCCACCGGCAATTCTCATGAGCAGTTCTTC. It encodes CATGNSHEQFF.

This rearrangement joins TRBV2 to TRBJ2-6; the match to TRBD1 covers 7 bases. V gave up 6 bases and J gave up 0 bases; unmatched junction bases: 11. The CDR3 has 18 amino acids. CDR1 SNHLY and CDR2 FYNNEI come from the germline V gene. In DNA, the CDR3 is TGTGCCAGCAGGGGGACAGACCCTCTTAGCTCTGGGGCCAACGTCCTGACTTTC. As protein: CASRGTDPLSSGANVLTF. The full variable domain, in which reference TRBV2 and TRBJ2-6 provide the parts outside the CDR3, is EPEVTQTPSHQVTQMGQEVILRCVPISNHLYFYWYRQILGQKVEFLVSFYNNEISEKSEIFDDQFSVERPDGSNFTLKIRSTKLEDSAMYFCASRGTDPLSSGANVLTFGAGSRLTVL.

This chain uses TRBV6-6 with TRBJ2-3; the D gene is possibly TRBD1 (6 bases). Per the germline V gene, CDR1 is MNHNY and CDR2 is SVGAGI (reference sequence). Trimming removed 6 bases at V and 8 bases at J, with 18 bases between. This CDR3 is 14 amino acids long. The CDR3 region is CASRAQGYPGTQYF. The CDR3 nucleotides are TGTGCCAGCAGGGCACAGGGTTACCCGGGTACGCAGTATTTT.

V gene TRBV19 combines with J gene TRBJ1-3; TRBD1 is a possible D gene (6 bases). Trimming pared 5 bases from V and 1 base from J, leaving 15 bases between. The germline V gene encodes CDR1 LNHDA and CDR2 SQIVND (reference sequence). CDR3 size: 16 residues. The CDR3 protein is CASSPIGGASGNTIYF. As DNA, the CDR3 is TGTGCCAGTAGTCCTATAGGGGGGGCTTCTGGAAACACCATATATTTT.

CDR3 in amino acids: CASRLAGEPDEQFF. The CDR3 DNA sequence: TGTGCCAGCAGACTAGCGGGGGAACCGGATGAGCAGTTCTTC. This chain connects TRBV6-9 to TRBJ2-1; 11 nucleotides align to TRBD2. Germline-derived CDR1 and CDR2 are MNHGY and SVAAGI. V lost 6 bases to trimming and J lost 8 bases; unmatched junction nucleotides: 6. The CDR3 has 14 amino acids.

This clone was recorded only once. The chain employs TRBV6-5 and TRBJ1-1; 9 nucleotides match TRBD1. V trimming: 2 bases; J trimming: 5 bases; junction bases outside the gene matches: 3. CDR3 length: 14 amino acids. Germline CDR1 reads MNHEY; CDR2 reads SVGAGI. CDR3 amino acids: CASSYDRGRTEAFF. CDR3 coding DNA: TGTGCCAGCAGTTACGACAGGGGGAGGACTGAAGCTTTCTTT.

This clone occurred a few times. The chain has TRBV5-1 and TRBJ2-2; 11 bases map to TRBD1. Germline trimming cut 2 bases from V and 5 bases from J; bases unmatched to any gene: 5. The CDR3 covers 16 residues. In germline, CDR1 is SGHRS, CDR2 YFSETQ. The CDR3 reads CASSFTGQGATGELFF. CDR3 in DNA: TGCGCCAGCAGCTTTACCGGACAGGGGGCGACCGGGGAGCTGTTTTTT.

This chain joins TRBV7-2 and TRBJ2-1; TRBD1 might be the D (5 bases). Trimming took 3 bases from V and 9 from J, leaving 15 bases between them. Germline lookup yields CDR1 SGHTA and CDR2 FQGNSA. This CDR3 is built from 14 residues. The CDR3 spells CASSFQGAVGEQFF. CDR3 nucleotides: TGTGCCAGCAGCTTCCAAGGGGCTGTGGGTGAGCAGTTCTTC. The full variable domain, in which reference TRBV7-2 and TRBJ2-1 provide the parts outside the CDR3, is GAGVSQSPSNKVTEKGKDVELRCDPISGHTALYWYRQSLGQGLEFLIYFQGNSAPDKSGLPSDRFSAERTGGSVSTLTIQRTQQEDSAVYLCASSFQGAVGEQFFGPGTRLTVL.

This chain links TRBV7-6 with TRBJ2-7; 13 bases line up with TRBD2. The CDR3 spans 16 residues. From germline, CDR1 is SGHVS and CDR2 FNYEAQ. J was trimmed by 2 bases and V by 5 bases; bases with no gene match: 6. The CDR3 is CASSGTSGVNTYEQYF. CDR3 DNA sequence: TGTGCCAGCAGCGGGACTAGCGGGGTTAATACCTACGAGCAGTACTTC.

V is TRBV4-1 and J is TRBJ2-3; no clear D gene. The germline V gene encodes CDR1 MGHRA and CDR2 YSYEKL. CDR3 length: 15 amino acids. Between the trimmed V and J ends, which lost 1 base and 3 bases, there was a span of 11 bases. The CDR3 reads CASSQGLERTDTQYF. The CDR3 bases are TGCGCCAGCAGCCAAGGACTTGAGAGGACAGATACGCAGTATTTT.

The J gene is TRBJ2-1, the V gene TRBV11-3; D might be TRBD1 (6 bases). With 8 bases removed from V and 3 bases from J, the gap between germline ends came to 14 bases. CDR1 is SGHNT and CDR2 is YENEEA in the germline V gene. The CDR3 runs 14 residues. In DNA, the CDR3 is TGTGCCAGCCCAGGTCAGGGGTGCTACAATGAGCAGTTCTTC. As protein: CASPGQGCYNEQFF.

For the CDR3, the DNA is TGTGCCAGCAGCTTGGTTGGGGGGTACCCGGTTGAGACCCAGTACTTC. This translates into CASSLVGGYPVETQYF. This chain connects TRBV5-4 to TRBJ2-5, with D possibly TRBD2 on 6 matching bases. The CDR3 runs 16 residues. Germline values: CDR1 SGHNT, CDR2 YYREEE (reference sequence). V lost 0 bases and J 5 bases, leaving 17 bases between the germline ends.

This clone came up a few times. The chain combines TRBV2 with TRBJ2-3, with 12 bases identical to TRBD2. The length of the CDR3 is 16 residues. With 4 bases clipped from V and 4 bases from J, the junction kept 6 bases outside the gene matches. Per the germline V gene, CDR1 is SNHLY and CDR2 is FYNNEI. DNA for the CDR3: TGTGCCAGCAGTGGTCCTAGCGGGGGGGTCCCAGATACGCAGTATTTT. It codes for CASSGPSGGVPDTQYF. The full variable domain, with the rest looked up from reference TRBV2 and TRBJ2-3, is EPEVTQTPSHQVTQMGQEVILRCVPISNHLYFYWYRQILGQKVEFLVSFYNNEISEKSEIFDDQFSVERPDGSNFTLKIRSTKLEDSAMYFCASSGPSGGVPDTQYFGPGTRLTVL.

About this clone itself: Other DNA sequences in this specimen translate into the identical CDR3. The rearrangement uses TRBV5-1 and TRBJ2-3; 7 positions agree with TRBD2. This CDR3 is 15 amino acids long. CDR1 and CDR2 from the germline V gene are SGHRS and YFSETQ. With V trimmed by 3 bases and J by 1 base, 5 bases remained unmatched. CDR3 bases: TGCGCCAGCAGCTCAGGGCTAGCGGGCACAGATACGCAGTATTTT. Its protein is CASSSGLAGTDTQYF.

This rearrangement joins TRBV15 to TRBJ2-5, with TRBD2 matching over 12 bases. The CDR3 consists of 18 residues. Trimming removed 4 bases from V and 5 bases from J; junction bases left unmatched: 14. Looked up from germline, CDR1 is LNHNV and CDR2 is YYDKDF (reference sequence). CDR3 amino acids: CATSIRTSGVYMRETQYF. The DNA for the CDR3 is TGTGCCACCAGCATTAGGACTAGCGGGGTCTATATGAGGGAGACCCAGTACTTC.

J is TRBJ1-1 and V is TRBV30, with D unresolved. V was clipped by 5 bases and J by 2 bases, with 9 bases between them. Germline V gives CDR1 GTSNPN, CDR2 SVGIG (reference sequence). This CDR3 is built from 12 residues. Here the CDR3 DNA reads TGTGCCTGGTCGGAGTTCAACACTGAAGCTTTCTTT. The encoded protein is CAWSEFNTEAFF. The whole variable domain, filled in from reference TRBV30 and TRBJ1-1, reads SQTIHQWPATLVQPVGSPLSLECTVEGTSNPNLYWYRQAAGRGLQLLFYSVGIGQISSEVPQNLSASRPQDRQFILSSKKLLLSDSGFYLCAWSEFNTEAFFGQGTRLTVV.

The chain recombines TRBV5-4 with TRBJ2-4; possible D gene TRBD1, 5 bases. Deletions cut 3 bases from V and 7 bases from J, with 11 bases between. CDR1 is SGHNT, CDR2 YYREEE, per germline (reference sequence). CDR3 length: 13 residues. The CDR3 DNA reads as TGTGCCAGCAGCTCCCCCAGACAGAACATTCAGTACTTC. Translating gives CASSSPRQNIQYF.

The rearrangement joins TRBV7-8 to TRBJ2-7; a weak D match, TRBD2 (6 bases). Germline assignment: CDR1 SGHVS and CDR2 FQNEAQ. This CDR3 comprises 14 residues. Trimming left V 10 bases short and J 2 bases short, with 18 bases between. CDR3 sequence reads: CATRRRGDPYEQYF. Here the CDR3 DNA reads TGTGCCACCCGGCGGCGCGGGGATCCCTACGAGCAGTACTTC. Combining the CDR3 with reference TRBV7-8 and TRBJ2-7 gives the whole variable domain GAGVSQSPRYKVAKRGQDVALRCDPISGHVSLFWYQQALGQGPEFLTYFQNEAQLDKSGLPSDRFFAERPEGSVSTLKIQRTQQEDSAVYLCATRRRGDPYEQYFGPGTRLTVT.

This clone was observed a few times. V and J are TRBV2 and TRBJ1-6; D unclear. Germline V gene data show CDR1 as SNHLY and CDR2 as FYNNEI. The CDR3 runs to 17 residues. Trimming took off 2 bases at V and 5 bases at J, with 16 bases between the two ends. The CDR3 sequence is CASSERGGFSHNSPLHF. The DNA of the CDR3 is TGTGCCAGCAGTGAACGTGGCGGATTCTCACATAATTCACCCCTCCACTTT.

The chain uses TRBV5-1 and TRBJ2-7; D is unresolved. V was trimmed by 4 bases and J by 5 bases, leaving 10 bases between them. Germline V lookup: CDR1 SGHRS, CDR2 YFSETQ. The CDR3 loop spans 12 amino acids. CDR3: CASSAVVNEQYF. The CDR3, as DNA: TGCGCCAGCAGCGCGGTGGTTAACGAGCAGTACTTC.

The genes are TRBV12-3 or TRBV12-4 and TRBJ2-5; D uncertain. V shed 2 bases and J shed 4 bases, with 8 bases lying between them. This CDR3 region has 13 residues. The DNA for the CDR3 is TGTGCCAGCAGTTTACTGAGGTTAGAGACCCAGTACTTC. This sequence encodes CASSLLRLETQYF.

The CDR3 spells CASSPGRGTEAFF. The CDR3, as DNA: TGTGCCAGCTCACCGGGTAGGGGGACTGAAGCTTTCTTT. The rearrangement links TRBV18 to TRBJ1-1, with D possibly TRBD1 on 6 matching bases. Trimming stripped 3 bases from V and 5 bases from J, with 10 bases between. This CDR3 is built from 13 residues. In germline, CDR1 is KGHSH, CDR2 LQKENI. Full variable domain (outside the CDR3, taken from reference TRBV18 and TRBJ1-1): NAGVMQNPRHLVRRRGQEARLRCSPMKGHSHVYWYRQLPEEGLKFMVYLQKENIIDESGMPKERFSAEFPKEGPSILRIQQVVRGDSAAYFCASSPGRGTEAFFGQGTRLTVV.

The chain uses TRBV2 and TRBJ2-6; D gene uncertain. The CDR3 is made up of 14 amino acids. The V and J ends lost 3 bases and 0 bases respectively, with 3 bases between them. The V gene's germline CDR1 is SNHLY and CDR2 FYNNEI. The CDR3 nucleotides are TGTGCCAGCAGTGAGCGCTCTGGGGCCAACGTCCTGACTTTC. Amino acids: CASSERSGANVLTF.

This chain connects TRBV9 to TRBJ1-2; maybe TRBD1 (5 bases). Germline V gene sequence: CDR1 SGDLS, CDR2 YYNGEE. Between the trimmed V and J ends, which lost 4 bases and 4 bases, there was a span of 8 bases. The CDR3 is made up of 12 amino acids. CDR3: CASSPQGYGYTF. The CDR3 DNA sequence: TGTGCCAGCAGCCCCCAGGGCTATGGCTACACCTTC. The full variable domain, completed using reference TRBV9 and TRBJ1-2, is DSGVTQTPKHLITATGQRVTLRCSPRSGDLSVYWYQQSLDQGLQFLIQYYNGEERAKGNILERFSAQQFPDLHSELNLSSLELGDSALYFCASSPQGYGYTFGSGTRLTVV.

The J gene is TRBJ2-7, the V gene TRBV7-9, with D perhaps TRBD1 (6 bases). Germline loops: CDR1 SEHNR, CDR2 FQNEAQ (reference sequence). The CDR3 is 13 amino acids. Trimming removed 5 bases at V and 3 bases at J, with 11 bases between. The CDR3 here is CASSTGQIYEQYF. The CDR3 DNA reads TGTGCCAGCAGCACGGGACAAATCTACGAGCAGTACTTC.

The genes are TRBV5-5 and TRBJ1-2; D call uncertain. Germline CDR1 reads SGHKS; CDR2 reads YYEKEE (reference sequence). V shed 0 bases and J shed 4 bases, with 10 bases lying between them. This CDR3 comprises 14 residues. In DNA, the CDR3 is TGTGCCAGCAGCTTGGAAGCCATTCCCTATGGCTACACCTTC. Translated: CASSLEAIPYGYTF. The full variable domain, in which reference TRBV5-5 and TRBJ1-2 provide the parts outside the CDR3, is DAGVTQSPTHLIKTRGQQVTLRCSPISGHKSVSWYQQVLGQGPQFIFQYYEKEERGRGNFPDRFSARQFPNYSSELNVNALLLGDSALYLCASSLEAIPYGYTFGSGTRLTVV.

The chain combines TRBV6-6 with TRBJ2-7, with 10 bases matching TRBD1. V shed 6 bases and J 2 bases; nucleotides not matched to a gene: 4. From germline, CDR1 is MNHNY and CDR2 SVGAGI (reference sequence). The CDR3 spans 14 residues. The CDR3 is CASRHGQGAYEQYF. Here the CDR3 DNA reads TGTGCCAGCAGACACGGACAGGGGGCCTACGAGCAGTACTTC.

V and J are TRBV5-1 and TRBJ1-1, with 8 bases aligning to TRBD1. V shed 3 bases and J 4 bases; nucleotides not matched to a gene: 5. The CDR3 has 14 residues. Germline CDR1 is SGHRS and CDR2 is YFSETQ. CDR3 DNA: TGCGCCAGCAGCTCGGACAGGGTCTCCACTGAAGCTTTCTTT. Translating gives CASSSDRVSTEAFF.

This clone has more than one count but fewer than ten. Different DNA sequences within this sample yield the same CDR3. The chain couples TRBV5-1 to TRBJ1-1; D may be TRBD1 (6 bases). V was cut by 0 bases and J by 1 base, with 7 bases left in between. Germline V gene lookup returns CDR1 SGHRS and CDR2 YFSETQ. This CDR3 spans 14 amino acids. The CDR3 reads CASSLVTGNTEAFF. In DNA form, the CDR3 reads TGCGCCAGCAGCTTGGTGACAGGGAACACTGAAGCTTTCTTT.

V and J are TRBV27 and TRBJ1-5; D is unclear. The V gene's germline CDR1 is MNHEY and CDR2 SMNVEV (reference sequence). This CDR3 comprises 15 residues. Trimming left V 9 bases short and J 4 bases short, with 19 bases between. Here the CDR3 DNA reads TGTGCCAGTCGCAGTCTAGGCGCGGGGAATCAGCCCCAGCATTTT. It yields the protein CASRSLGAGNQPQHF.